This T cell receptor beta chain is drawn from a study of blood T cell repertoires in COVID-19. The study recruited people aged about 18 to 90 years across approximately 24 US areas. Germline V gives CDR1 SNHLY, CDR2 FYNNEI. The V end was cut by 7 bases, the J end by 6 bases, with 12 bases between. The CDR3 is made up of 12 amino acids. TCRdb's table, derived via immunoSEQ multiplex PCR, lists solely in-frame clones and lacks some. The sample lists more than 350,000 clones; approximately 87% were seen once. This receptor was taken from a woman in her forties or fifties who had recovered from COVID-19. The sequenced sample consisted of PBMCs or T cells enriched from blood (not recorded which). The V gene is TRBV2, the J gene TRBJ1-2; no clear D. CDR3 nucleotides: TGTGCCAGCAAAGCGGGATTCCATGGCTACACCTTC. This gives the protein CASKAGFHGYTF.